The 15 T cell receptor beta chains reported below all come from one sample, sequenced in a study of CD8 T cells in ankylosing spondylitis. General study points: A TCR beta motif of eight or nine highly homologous variants seemed to mark ankylosing spondylitis blood.

TCRdb ran MiXCR on the 5' RACE reads and lists one entry per CDR3 protein. The profile shows more than 600,000 distinct CDR3 sequences, 19% of them singletons. Antigen specificity for these receptors is unknown. The material sequenced was blood, either unsorted or a sorted T cell fraction (not recorded which). The receptors originated from a male donor with ankylosing spondylitis.

This clonotype turned up a few times. The rearrangement uses TRBV10-3 and TRBJ2-3, with 7 bases aligning to TRBD1. The CDR3 is 13 amino acids. The ends lost 10 bases at V and 1 base at J; junction bases unmatched: 5. CDR1 and CDR2 (germline): ENHRY, SYGVKD. In DNA, the CDR3 is TGTGCCACCCTTGGACAGGGCACAGATACGCAGTATTTT. The encoded protein is CATLGQGTDTQYF.

The V gene is TRBV7-9, the J gene TRBJ2-7; the D call may be TRBD1 or TRBD2 (6 bases each). Germline V lookup: CDR1 SEHNR, CDR2 FQNEAQ (reference sequence). V gave up 3 bases and J gave up 0 bases, with 18 bases separating them. The CDR3 extends over 17 amino acids. The CDR3 loop reads CASSLGSIGGSSYEQYF. CDR3 coding DNA: TGTGCCAGCAGCTTGGGGTCTATCGGGGGCAGCTCCTACGAGCAGTACTTC.

There are many counts of this clonotype. V and J are TRBV24-1 and TRBJ2-3, with 10 bases aligning to TRBD1. Germline V CDR1 and CDR2: KGHDR, SFDVKD. V lost 4 bases and J lost 5; bases outside the gene matches: 8. CDR3 size: 16 residues. CDR3 region: CATSDPGTGERDTQYF. The CDR3 bases are TGTGCCACCAGTGACCCCGGGACAGGGGAACGAGATACGCAGTATTTT.

The V and J genes are TRBV3-1 and TRBJ2-7, with D perhaps TRBD1 or TRBD2 (5 bases each). In germline, CDR1 is LGHDT, CDR2 YNNKEL (reference sequence). CDR3 length: 14 residues. The V gene lost 4 bases and the J gene lost 2 bases, with 12 bases spanning the gap. CDR3 nucleotides: TGTGCCAGCAGCCCTCGACGGGGCACCTACGAGCAGTACTTC. Protein product: CASSPRRGTYEQYF.

This clonotype was counted between two and nine times. The rearrangement joins TRBV27 to TRBJ2-3, with TRBD1 identical over 7 bases. CDR3 size: 16 residues. With 5 bases clipped from V and 2 bases from J, the junction kept 10 bases outside the gene matches. The germline V gene has CDR1 MNHEY and CDR2 SMNVEV (reference sequence). The CDR3, as DNA: TGTGCCAGCAGTGGGGGACAGCCTATAGTCACAGATACGCAGTATTTT. It specifies CASSGGQPIVTDTQYF.

This clonotype was found a few times. The V and J genes are TRBV20-1 and TRBJ1-3; no definite D call. This CDR3 has 15 amino acids. CDR1 and CDR2 (germline): DFQATT, SNEGSKA (reference sequence). Trimming cost V 3 bases and J 0 bases, with 12 bases left between them. This CDR3 reads CSASWLEVSGNTIYF. In nucleotides, the CDR3 is TGCAGTGCTAGCTGGTTGGAGGTCTCTGGAAACACCATATATTTT.

The V gene is TRBV6-1, the J gene TRBJ1-6; tentative D call: TRBD1 (5 bases). Trimming removed 0 bases at V and 7 bases at J, with 10 bases between. CDR1 MNHNS and CDR2 SASEGT come from the germline V gene. This CDR3 region has 15 residues. CDR3: CASSEAYRSNSPLHF. For the CDR3, the DNA is TGTGCCAGCAGTGAAGCCTACAGGAGCAATTCACCCCTCCACTTT.

This chain connects TRBV6-2 or TRBV6-3 to TRBJ1-6, with D tentatively TRBD1 (5 bases). This CDR3 region has 14 residues. Germline V CDR1 and CDR2: MNHEY, SVGEGT. Trimming left V 8 bases short and J 7 bases short, with 15 bases between. The CDR3 region has the DNA TGTGCCAGCGGCCCGGGACTGAGGAATTCACCCCTCCACTTT. Its translation is CASGPGLRNSPLHF.

The chain links TRBV5-4 to TRBJ2-1; D gene uncertain. This CDR3 is built from 12 residues. V was cut by 0 bases and J by 9 bases, with 7 bases left in between. Germline V CDR1 and CDR2: SGHNT, YYREEE (reference sequence). In nucleotides, the CDR3 is TGTGCCAGCAGCTTGGATAGTATTGAGCAGTTCTTC. This codes for CASSLDSIEQFF.

This rearrangement joins TRBV7-9 to TRBJ2-7, with TRBD1 as a possible D gene (6 bases). CDR1 is SEHNR and CDR2 is FQNEAQ in the germline V gene (reference sequence). This CDR3 region has 12 residues. V gave up 6 bases and J gave up 6 bases, with 12 bases separating them. CDR3 coding DNA: TGTGCCAGCAGATGGGACATCGGCGAGCAGTACTTC. As protein: CASRWDIGEQYF.

The chain employs TRBV11-2 and TRBJ1-3; 9 nucleotides align to TRBD1. CDR1 SGHAT and CDR2 FQNNGV come from the germline V gene. This CDR3 is built from 15 residues. V lost 4 bases to trimming and J lost 4 bases; unmatched junction nucleotides: 5. The CDR3 reads CASSWDRAVGNTIYF. The CDR3 DNA reads as TGTGCCAGCAGCTGGGACAGGGCTGTCGGAAACACCATATATTTT.

The rearrangement uses TRBV7-2 and TRBJ2-4; TRBD2 aligns across 7 bases. The V gene's germline CDR1 is SGHTA and CDR2 FQGNSA. The CDR3 has 13 residues. Losses at the gene ends were 5 bases for V and 6 bases for J; bases not matched to a gene: 4. CDR3 loop: CASSPSGGNIQYF. The DNA of the CDR3 is TGTGCCAGCAGCCCCTCGGGGGGAAACATTCAGTACTTC.

This clonotype was seen repeatedly, ten times or more. The chain uses TRBV12-3 or TRBV12-4 and TRBJ1-6; D uncertain. CDR3 length equals 12 residues. V was clipped by 1 base and J by 15 bases, with 10 bases between them. The CDR3 coding sequence is TGTGCCAGCAGTTTAGACAGCTCGGTCCTCCACTTT. This sequence encodes CASSLDSSVLHF.

This clonotype showed up many times. The rearrangement uses TRBV20-1 and TRBJ2-3, with 13 nucleotides matching TRBD2. CDR1 and CDR2 (germline): DFQATT, SNEGSKA (reference sequence). J was trimmed by 1 base and V by 5 bases; bases with no gene match: 15. This CDR3 comprises 19 residues. CDR3 protein: CSASPLSGLAGARTDTQYF. CDR3 bases: TGCAGTGCTTCCCCCCTGAGCGGACTAGCGGGGGCCCGCACAGATACGCAGTATTTT.

This clonotype turned up a few times. The genes are TRBV7-3 and TRBJ2-1, with D unclear. Germline V gene data show CDR1 as SGHTA and CDR2 as FQGTGA. Deletions cut 5 bases from V and 7 bases from J, with 9 bases between. The CDR3 covers 12 residues. This CDR3 is CASSTPGNEQFF. The CDR3 coding sequence is TGTGCCAGCAGCACACCCGGGAATGAGCAGTTCTTC.